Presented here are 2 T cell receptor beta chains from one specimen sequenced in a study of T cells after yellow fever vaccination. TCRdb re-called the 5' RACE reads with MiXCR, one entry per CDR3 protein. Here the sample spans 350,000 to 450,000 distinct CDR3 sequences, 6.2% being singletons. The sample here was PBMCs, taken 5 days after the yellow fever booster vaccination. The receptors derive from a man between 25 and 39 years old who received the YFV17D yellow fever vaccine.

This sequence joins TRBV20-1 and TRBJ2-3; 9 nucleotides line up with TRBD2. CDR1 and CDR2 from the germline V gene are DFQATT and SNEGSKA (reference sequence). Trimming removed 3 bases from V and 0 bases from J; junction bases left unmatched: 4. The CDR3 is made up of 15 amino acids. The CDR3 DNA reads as TGCAGTGCTAGGACTAGCGGCCGAAGCACAGATACGCAGTATTTT. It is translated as CSARTSGRSTDTQYF.

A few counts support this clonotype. The CDR3 nucleotides read TGTGCCAGCAGCTTCGACAGGGGATATAATTCACCCCTCCACTTT. As protein: CASSFDRGYNSPLHF. The chain joins TRBV7-2 to TRBJ1-6; 8 bases line up with TRBD1. CDR3 length: 15 amino acids. V shed 3 bases, J shed 4 bases, and the junction held 2 bases outside the gene matches. CDR1 SGHTA and CDR2 FQGNSA come from the germline V gene.